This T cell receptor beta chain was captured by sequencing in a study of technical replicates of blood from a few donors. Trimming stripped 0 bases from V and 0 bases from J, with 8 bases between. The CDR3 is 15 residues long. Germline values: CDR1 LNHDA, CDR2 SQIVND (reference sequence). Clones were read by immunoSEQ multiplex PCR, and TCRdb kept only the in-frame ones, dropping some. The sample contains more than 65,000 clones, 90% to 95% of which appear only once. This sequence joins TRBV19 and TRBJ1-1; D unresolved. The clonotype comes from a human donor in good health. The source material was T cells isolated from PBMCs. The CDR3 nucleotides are TGTGCCAGTAGTATAGATCTATTGGTGAACACTGAAGCTTTCTTT. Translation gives CASSIDLLVNTEAFF.